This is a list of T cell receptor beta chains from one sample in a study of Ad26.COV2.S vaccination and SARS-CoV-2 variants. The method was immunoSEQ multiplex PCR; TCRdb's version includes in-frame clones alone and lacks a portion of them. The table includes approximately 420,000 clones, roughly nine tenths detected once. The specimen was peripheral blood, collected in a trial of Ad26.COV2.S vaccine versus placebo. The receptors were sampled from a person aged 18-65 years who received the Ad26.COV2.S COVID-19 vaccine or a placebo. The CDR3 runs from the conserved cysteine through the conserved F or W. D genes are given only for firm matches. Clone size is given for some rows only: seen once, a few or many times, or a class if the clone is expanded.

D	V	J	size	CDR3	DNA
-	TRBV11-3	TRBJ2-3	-	CASSLRDSTDTQYF	TGTGCCAGCAGCTTACGGGATAGCACAGATACGCAGTATTTT
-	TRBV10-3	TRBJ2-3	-	CAISLGDTQYF	TGTGCCATCAGTTTAGGGGATACGCAGTATTTT
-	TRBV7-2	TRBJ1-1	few	CASSLRPNTEAFF	TGTGCCAGCAGCTTAAGACCGAACACTGAAGCTTTCTTT
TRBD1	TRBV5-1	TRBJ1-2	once	CASGTGRYGYTF	TGCGCCAGCGGGACAGGGCGGTATGGCTACACCTTC
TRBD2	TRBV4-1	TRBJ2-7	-	CASSQGSGAPTYEQYF	TGCGCCAGCAGCCAAGGCAGCGGGGCGCCCACCTACGAGCAGTACTTC
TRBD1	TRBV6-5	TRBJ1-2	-	CASSRTGVNYGYTF	TGTGCCAGCAGCCGGACAGGGGTTAACTATGGCTACACCTTC
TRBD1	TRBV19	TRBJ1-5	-	CASSRQGDPQHF	TGTGCCAGTAGTAGACAGGGGGACCCCCAGCATTTT
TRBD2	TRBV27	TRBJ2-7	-	CASSIREGGYEQYF	TGTGCCAGCAGTATCCGGGAGGGGGGTTACGAGCAGTACTTC
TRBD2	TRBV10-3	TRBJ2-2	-	CAISGRALDLAGGPVRELFF	TGTGCCATCAGTGGGAGGGCCCTTGACTTAGCGGGGGGGCCTGTCCGGGAGCTGTTTTTT
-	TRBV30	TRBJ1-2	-	CAWSEVPVYGYTF	TGTGCCTGGAGTGAAGTTCCTGTTTATGGCTACACCTTC
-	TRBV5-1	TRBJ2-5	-	CASSDIGTQYF	TGCGCCAGCAGCGACATAGGGACCCAGTACTTC
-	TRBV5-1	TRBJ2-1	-	CASSFTAFSYNEQFF	TGCGCCAGCAGCTTCACAGCGTTCTCCTACAATGAGCAGTTCTTC